This T cell receptor beta chain was sequenced for a study of T cells after somatic rescue of genetic block. Assay: immunoSEQ multiplex PCR; the TCRdb copy retains only in-frame clones and omits some. The sample lists 110,000 or so clones; around 90% were seen once. The sequenced sample consisted of peripheral blood mononuclear cells (PBMCs). The source is a woman between 18 and 29 years old.

In nucleotides, the CDR3 is TGTGCCAGCAGCTTCCAGGGGACAGCTGATCAGCCCCAGCATTTT. Translation gives CASSFQGTADQPQHF. This chain connects TRBV7-2 to TRBJ1-5, with 7 positions matching TRBD1. V trimming: 3 bases; J trimming: 5 bases; junction bases outside the gene matches: 7. Germline V CDR1 and CDR2: SGHTA, FQGNSA. The CDR3 is 15 amino acids. Full variable domain (remainder filled in from reference TRBV7-2 and TRBJ1-5): GAGVSQSPSNKVTEKGKDVELRCDPISGHTALYWYRQSLGQGLEFLIYFQGNSAPDKSGLPSDRFSAERTGGSVSTLTIQRTQQEDSAVYLCASSFQGTADQPQHFGDGTRLSIL.